The clone carrying this TCR beta chain has more than one count but fewer than ten. In the PCR, 60 Vbeta and 13 Jbeta primers were used. Profiled with immunoSEQ multiplex PCR; TCRdb holds only in-frame clones, not every one. The table lists 150,000 or so clones, 77% of them singletons. The data stem from a study of cytomegalovirus exposure and HLA in healthy donors. This CDR3 region has 16 residues. Germline trimming cut 4 bases from V and 6 bases from J; bases unmatched to any gene: 8. Germline CDR1 is SGDLS and CDR2 is YYNGEE. The sample comprised PBMCs. The V call is TRBV9, the J call TRBJ2-2, with TRBD2 identical over 11 bases. The source of this sequence is a young woman in good health and CMV-seronegative. CDR3 nucleotides: TGTGCCAGCAGCTCCAGACTAGCGGGAAGTGCCGGGGAGCTGTTTTTT. Encoded protein: CASSSRLAGSAGELFF.